Listed below are T cell receptor beta chains from one sample, sequenced in a study of cytomegalovirus exposure and HLA in healthy donors. Using immunoSEQ multiplex PCR, the repertoire was profiled, and TCRdb retains in-frame clones only, with some absent. The sample lists 150,000 to 200,000 clones; just over 70% were seen once. The sample was PBMCs. Source of these receptors: a young man in good health and CMV-seropositive. Each CDR3 is given with its conserved first and last residue. Each record gives: clone size, V gene, J gene, D gene, CDR3 DNA, CDR3 protein. The D gene is left open where the match is weak. Only part of the rows carry a size: once, few, many, or a class if the clone is expanded.

NA	TRBV7-2	TRBJ2-1	NA	TGTGCCAGCAGCCGAGGCGCGAGGGATGAGCAGTTCTTC	CASSRGARDEQFF
few	TRBV30	TRBJ1-1	NA	TGTGCCTGGACATCTCGGGGGAATGCTGAAGCTTTCTTT	CAWTSRGNAEAFF
NA	TRBV7-8	TRBJ2-3	NA	TGTGCCAGCAGCTTGGGAGGGGGGGCATCAGATACGCAGTATTTT	CASSLGGGASDTQYF
NA	TRBV19	TRBJ1-2	NA	TGTGCCAGTAGCCCCCCAGGGATCCCTAACTATGGCTACACCTTC	CASSPPGIPNYGYTF
few	TRBV10-3	TRBJ2-3	TRBD2	TGTGCCATCAGAGCTAGCGGTTACACAGATACGCAGTATTTT	CAIRASGYTDTQYF
NA	TRBV18	TRBJ1-1	NA	TGTGCCAGCTCACGTGGGCAGGGTATCGAATCGGCTTTCTTT	CASSRGQGIESAFF
NA	TRBV19	TRBJ2-4	TRBD1	TGTGCCAGTAGTTACGGACAGGGGGGCCCAAGGAGCATTCAGTACTTC	CASSYGQGGPRSIQYF
once	TRBV7-9	TRBJ1-4	NA	TGTGCCAGCAGCGCGCAGGGAATTGACAAACTGTTTTTT	CASSAQGIDKLFF
NA	TRBV6-6	TRBJ2-1	NA	TGTGCCAGCAGTTTCGACAATGAGCAGTTCTTC	CASSFDNEQFF
NA	TRBV29-1	TRBJ1-1	TRBD1	TGCAGCGTTCGACAGGGGAGTCCCACTGAAGCTTTCTTT	CSVRQGSPTEAFF